Listed here are 31 T cell receptor beta chains from one sample, sequenced in a study of T-cell reconstitution after alpha-beta-depleted transplantation in children. Researchers prepared the TCRbeta library using unique molecular identifiers, the study reports. TCRdb recomputed calls from the PCR reads with MiXCR, one row per CDR3 protein. Altogether hundreds of thousands of distinct CDR3 sequences are present, around 16% being singletons, with the ten largest covering around 41%. Sequencing was performed on PBMCs, mostly from graft donor cells, taken 360 days after TCRalphabeta/CD19-depleted stem cell transplant. The receptors stem from a male patient between 2 and 15 years old who had a stem cell transplant for acute lymphoblastic leukemia, so the T cells may come from the graft donor.

The V call is TRBV18, the J call TRBJ2-5; D is ambiguous. The germline V and J ends were trimmed by 3 bases and 4 bases, with 6 bases remaining between them. This CDR3 comprises 12 residues. CDR1 and CDR2 from the germline V gene are KGHSH and LQKENI. Here the CDR3 DNA reads TGTGCCAGCTCACCGGTGGGAGAGACCCAGTACTTC. Translation gives CASSPVGETQYF. Filled out from reference TRBV18 and TRBJ2-5, the complete variable domain reads NAGVMQNPRHLVRRRGQEARLRCSPMKGHSHVYWYRQLPEEGLKFMVYLQKENIIDESGMPKERFSAEFPKEGPSILRIQQVVRGDSAAYFCASSPVGETQYFGPGTRLLVL.

The genes are TRBV11-1 and TRBJ2-7; 7 bases match TRBD2. V shed 0 bases, J shed 4 bases, and the junction held 15 bases outside the gene matches. Per the germline V gene, CDR1 is SGHAT and CDR2 is FQDESV (reference sequence). The CDR3 is 18 residues long. The CDR3 DNA follows: TGTGCCAGCAGCTTAGCGCTGGTAGCGGGCCTCCCCGCGTACGAGCAGTACTTC. Residues: CASSLALVAGLPAYEQYF.

This clonotype was recorded many times. CDR3 region: CSVEPLTGHEQYF. The CDR3 region has the DNA TGCAGCGTTGAGCCCTTGACTGGGCACGAGCAGTACTTC. The chain uses TRBV29-1 and TRBJ2-7; no clear D. The CDR3 extends over 13 amino acids. CDR1 is SQVTM, CDR2 ANQGSEA, per germline. V was cut by 3 bases and J by 5 bases, with 14 bases left in between.

This clonotype was found many times. J is TRBJ1-1 and V is TRBV9; D gene unclear. This CDR3 contains 15 residues. Germline V CDR1 and CDR2: SGDLS, YYNGEE. Trimming left V 3 bases short and J 1 base short, with 13 bases between. CDR3 nucleotide sequence: TGTGCCAGCAGCGCCAGCGTACACTCGAACACTGAAGCTTTCTTT. This translates into CASSASVHSNTEAFF. The full variable domain, in which reference TRBV9 and TRBJ1-1 provide the parts outside the CDR3, is DSGVTQTPKHLITATGQRVTLRCSPRSGDLSVYWYQQSLDQGLQFLIQYYNGEERAKGNILERFSAQQFPDLHSELNLSSLELGDSALYFCASSASVHSNTEAFFGQGTRLTVV.

V usage is TRBV29-1 and J usage is TRBJ2-7; 7 bases agree with TRBD1. The trim removed 7 bases at V and 6 bases at J, leaving 6 bases unmatched. The CDR3 is made up of 11 amino acids. From germline, CDR1 is SQVTM and CDR2 ANQGSEA. The CDR3 loop is CSARTGSEQYF. CDR3 DNA sequence: TGCAGCGCAAGGACAGGTTCCGAGCAGTACTTC.

This clonotype was detected a few times. This chain joins TRBV4-2 and TRBJ2-7; 10 bases fit TRBD2. This CDR3 region has 17 residues. CDR1 is LGHNA, CDR2 YNFKEQ, per germline. V gave up 1 base and J gave up 0 bases; unmatched junction bases: 6. The DNA of the CDR3 is TGTGCCAGCAGCCAAGTCGGACTAGCGGAGCCCTCCTACGAGCAGTACTTC. Translated: CASSQVGLAEPSYEQYF.

The chain has TRBV20-1 and TRBJ2-1; a possible D gene is TRBD2 (5 bases). The CDR3 is made up of 11 amino acids. V was pared by 5 bases and J by 8 bases, with 10 bases between. Germline values: CDR1 DFQATT, CDR2 SNEGSKA (reference sequence). The CDR3 spells CSAQTRDEQFF. The CDR3 bases are TGCAGTGCTCAAACTAGAGATGAGCAGTTCTTC.

This chain links TRBV7-2 with TRBJ2-7, with D perhaps TRBD2 (6 bases). The CDR3 runs 14 residues. V was cut by 3 bases and J by 3 bases, with 12 bases left in between. Germline V gene data show CDR1 as SGHTA and CDR2 as FQGNSA. The CDR3 DNA sequence: TGTGCCAGCAGCTTCTCCGGGGGACTCTACGAGCAGTACTTC. It yields the protein CASSFSGGLYEQYF.

This clonotype was picked up many times. The chain couples TRBV15 to TRBJ2-3; 7 bases match TRBD2. In germline, CDR1 is LNHNV, CDR2 YYDKDF (reference sequence). The CDR3 extends over 14 amino acids. J gave up 4 bases and V 2 bases, and 3 bases lay outside the gene matches. CDR3 protein: CATSRKRDADTQYF. The CDR3 DNA reads as TGTGCCACCAGCAGAAAGCGGGACGCAGATACGCAGTATTTT.

This clonotype has more than one count but fewer than ten. V usage is TRBV7-6 and J usage is TRBJ2-5; possible D gene TRBD1, 5 bases. Trimming shortened V by 7 bases and J by 5 bases, and 14 bases separated the two germline ends. Germline V CDR1 and CDR2: SGHVS, FNYEAQ. CDR3 length: 13 residues. In nucleotides, the CDR3 is TGTGCCAGCATCCGTGGGGCAGGGGAGACCCAGTACTTC. Translation: CASIRGAGETQYF.

This clonotype was detected only a few times. The CDR3 region is CASSQDRTGLTDTQYF. CDR3 DNA: TGCGCCAGCAGCCAAGATCGGACAGGCCTCACAGATACGCAGTATTTT. V and J are TRBV4-3 and TRBJ2-3; 7 nucleotides align to TRBD1. V shed 0 bases and J 2 bases; nucleotides not matched to a gene: 5. CDR1 is LGHNA, CDR2 YSLEER, per germline. CDR3 length: 16 amino acids.

This clonotype came up a few times. The chain is built from TRBV12-3 or TRBV12-4 and TRBJ1-1; D possibly corresponds to TRBD1 (6 bases). The CDR3 contains 14 residues. Trimming removed 8 bases at V and 1 base at J, with 14 bases between. CDR3 DNA sequence: TGTGCCAGCGGAAAGACAGGCCAGAACACTGAAGCTTTCTTT. This codes for CASGKTGQNTEAFF.

This clonotype was seen many times. The gene calls are TRBV12-3 or TRBV12-4 and TRBJ1-1; TRBD1 matches 9 bases. The CDR3 has 14 residues. Trimming at V came to 7 bases and at J to 2 bases, leaving 5 bases not matched to a gene. CDR3 in amino acids: CASIPGQGNTEAFF. The CDR3 nucleotides are TGTGCCAGCATTCCGGGACAGGGCAACACTGAAGCTTTCTTT.

The chain couples TRBV5-6 to TRBJ2-5; no clear D gene. CDR1 is SGHDT, CDR2 YYEEEE, per germline. The CDR3 has 18 residues. V lost 4 bases and J 2 bases, leaving 24 bases between the germline ends. CDR3 bases: TGTGCCAGCAGCGAAATTAGGGTTCGGCTCATGGTTCAAGAGACCCAGTACTTC. It encodes CASSEIRVRLMVQETQYF.

The chain joins TRBV11-1 to TRBJ2-4; 7 nucleotides align to TRBD2. The germline V gene has CDR1 SGHAT and CDR2 FQDESV (reference sequence). The CDR3 is made up of 18 amino acids. V lost 5 bases, J lost 1 base, and 14 bases stayed unmatched. The CDR3 bases are TGTGCCAGCAGCCCCCCCCGACTAGCCCGGGGGGCCAAAAACATTCAGTACTTC. The encoded protein is CASSPPRLARGAKNIQYF.

This clonotype was observed a handful of times. V gene TRBV6-5 combines with J gene TRBJ2-7; TRBD1 matches 8 bases. Per germline, CDR1 MNHEY and CDR2 SVGAGI. CDR3 size: 19 residues. V was pared by 6 bases and J by 3 bases, with 22 bases of the junction left unmatched. CDR3 region: CASRPKDRVRPGRIYEQYF. The CDR3 DNA sequence: TGTGCCAGCAGACCTAAGGACAGGGTACGACCGGGTAGAATCTACGAGCAGTACTTC.

This clonotype was detected ten times or more. This rearrangement joins TRBV12-3 or TRBV12-4 to TRBJ2-5; possible D gene TRBD1, 6 bases. The V end lost 3 bases, the J end lost 3 bases, and 14 bases lay between the germline ends. The length of the CDR3 is 15 residues. For the CDR3, the DNA is TGTGCCAGCAGTTTCGGCAGGGGTGGAGAAGAGACCCAGTACTTC. It specifies CASSFGRGGEETQYF.

This clonotype has a count of ten or more. The genes are TRBV30 and TRBJ2-1, with D possibly being TRBD2 (6 bases). Per germline, CDR1 GTSNPN and CDR2 SVGIG (reference sequence). The CDR3 is 14 amino acids. Trimming shortened V by 4 bases and J by 0 bases, and 10 bases separated the two germline ends. CDR3 residues: CAWNAGFSYNEQFF. CDR3 nucleotides: TGTGCCTGGAATGCGGGGTTCTCCTACAATGAGCAGTTCTTC.

This clonotype was counted a few times. The V call is TRBV29-1, the J call TRBJ2-2; the D is unclear. The CDR3 covers 17 residues. Per the germline V gene, CDR1 is SQVTM and CDR2 is ANQGSEA. Deletions cut 5 bases from V and 0 bases from J, with 19 bases between. DNA of the CDR3: TGCAGCGTTTCCCCCCCAAGTTGGAGAACGAACACCGGGGAGCTGTTTTTT. Translation gives CSVSPPSWRTNTGELFF.

The table lists this clonotype with many counts. The chain's CDR3 is CASSLGQGNYGYTF. The CDR3 DNA is TGTGCCAGCAGCTTGGGACAGGGGAACTATGGCTACACCTTC. This sequence joins TRBV7-2 and TRBJ1-2; 10 positions match TRBD1. CDR3 size: 14 residues. Trimming removed 3 bases from V and 2 bases from J; junction bases left unmatched: 0. CDR1 and CDR2 (germline): SGHTA, FQGNSA. Full variable domain (missing parts from reference TRBV7-2 and TRBJ1-2): GAGVSQSPSNKVTEKGKDVELRCDPISGHTALYWYRQSLGQGLEFLIYFQGNSAPDKSGLPSDRFSAERTGGSVSTLTIQRTQQEDSAVYLCASSLGQGNYGYTFGSGTRLTVV.

This clonotype has only a few counts. The chain combines TRBV11-1 with TRBJ2-1, with D perhaps matching TRBD2 (9 bases). The CDR3 sequence is 19 residues long. Germline V gene sequence: CDR1 SGHAT, CDR2 FQDESV (reference sequence). V was trimmed by 4 bases and J by 3 bases, leaving 25 bases between them. CDR3 region: CASSSIWPASGTGYNEQFF. The CDR3 DNA is TGTGCCAGCAGCTCCATATGGCCAGCTAGCGGGACAGGCTACAATGAGCAGTTCTTC.

This clonotype turned up a few times. The chain is built from TRBV4-1 and TRBJ2-1, with D unresolved. The CDR3 length is 17 residues. Germline V CDR1 and CDR2: MGHRA, YSYEKL. Trimming removed 0 bases from V and 6 bases from J, with 18 bases in between. The CDR3 DNA is TGCGCCAGCAGCCAAGATTTACTTACGTCGGTCGGCAATGAGCAGTTCTTC. Translating gives CASSQDLLTSVGNEQFF.

This clonotype appeared a few times. This sequence joins TRBV18 and TRBJ1-1; D gene unclear. From germline, CDR1 is KGHSH and CDR2 LQKENI. CDR3 length: 15 residues. Between the trimmed V and J ends, which lost 2 bases and 4 bases, there was a span of 14 bases. CDR3 nucleotides: TGTGCCAGCTCACCATGGGCCCGGTCGAGCACTGAAGCTTTCTTT. It translates to CASSPWARSSTEAFF.

In its sample, this clonotype was seen many times. V and J are TRBV3-1 and TRBJ1-3; D may be TRBD1 (5 bases). Germline V gene lookup returns CDR1 LGHDT and CDR2 YNNKEL (reference sequence). V shed 2 bases and J shed 0 bases, with 20 bases lying between them. This CDR3 spans 19 amino acids. The CDR3 is CASSQIMTGTSDSGNTIYF. DNA for the CDR3: TGTGCCAGCAGCCAAATAATGACCGGGACCTCCGACTCTGGAAACACCATATATTTT.

About this clonotype itself: The CDR3 carries no conserved terminal phenylalanine or tryptophan, so it likely arises from a read error. This chain connects TRBV7-2 to TRBJ1-1; 8 bases map to TRBD1. V lost 5 bases and J lost 11; bases outside the gene matches: 10. CDR3 size: 13 residues. Germline CDR1 reads SGHTA; CDR2 reads FQGNSA. The CDR3 nucleotides read TGTGCCAGCAGCCCAGACAGGGGCTTGAAGGCTTTCGTT. Translation: CASSPDRGLKAFV.

This clonotype was counted a few times. This rearrangement joins TRBV28 to TRBJ2-5; no definite D call. The CDR3 is 14 residues long. The germline CDR1 and CDR2 sequences are MDHEN and SYDVKM. Trimming cost V 2 bases and J 1 base, with 8 bases left between them. The CDR3 sequence: CASSLKSSQETQYF. CDR3 nucleotides: TGTGCCAGCAGTTTAAAAAGCAGCCAAGAGACCCAGTACTTC.

The sample holds many counts of this clonotype. Here the CDR3 reads CSARVPSTDTQYF. Written as DNA, the CDR3 is TGCAGTGCTAGAGTGCCTAGCACAGATACGCAGTATTTT. V is TRBV20-1 and J is TRBJ2-3, with D uncertain. Germline loops: CDR1 DFQATT, CDR2 SNEGSKA (reference sequence). V was trimmed by 1 base and J by 0 bases, leaving 5 bases between them. The CDR3 contains 13 residues.

CDR3 bases: TGCGCCAGCAGCCTTACCCCCGATACGCAGTATTTT. This translates into CASSLTPDTQYF. The chain carries TRBV4-3 and TRBJ2-3; D gene unclear. CDR1 LGHNA and CDR2 YSLEER come from the germline V gene. The CDR3 spans 12 residues. V was clipped by 4 bases and J by 6 bases, with 8 bases between them.

This clonotype occurred a few times. The chain employs TRBV12-3 or TRBV12-4 and TRBJ2-5; weak D call: TRBD1 (5 bases). CDR3 size: 13 residues. V lost 6 bases and J 1 base, leaving 9 bases between the germline ends. The CDR3 DNA reads as TGTGCCAGCAGACGGCAGGGCCAAGAGACCCAGTACTTC. It is translated as CASRRQGQETQYF.

This clonotype turned up a few times. The rearrangement links TRBV20-1 to TRBJ2-1, with TRBD2 identical over 8 bases. V lost 1 base, J lost 5 bases, and 7 bases stayed unmatched. The CDR3 spans 15 residues. Per germline, CDR1 DFQATT and CDR2 SNEGSKA (reference sequence). The CDR3 protein is CSARVGGRWDNEQFF. In DNA form, the CDR3 reads TGCAGTGCTAGAGTTGGCGGGAGGTGGGACAATGAGCAGTTCTTC.

V is TRBV6-2 or TRBV6-3 and J is TRBJ2-7; 7 nucleotides agree with TRBD2. Germline-derived CDR1 and CDR2 are MNHEY and SVGEGT. J lost 6 bases, V lost 0 bases, and 14 bases had no gene match. The CDR3 loop spans 17 amino acids. The CDR3 coding sequence is TGTGCCAGCAGTTACTCCCCCGTCGGGATACCTAGCGGCGAGCAGTACTTC. Residues: CASSYSPVGIPSGEQYF.